The 12 T cell receptor beta chains below all came from one sample that was sequenced in a study of beta chain features in type 1 diabetes. Expressed TCRB transcripts were sequenced because the isolated RNA had all been reverse transcribed beforehand. The table came from immunoSEQ multiplex PCR; TCRdb's copy has only in-frame clones and leaves some out. The sample has 300,000 to 450,000 clones, 10% to 15% seen once. Sequenced sample: naive CD4+ T cells from blood. These receptors were collected from a young man in good health.

There are many counts of this clone. The V gene is TRBV4-3, the J gene TRBJ2-7; D is possibly TRBD1 (5 bases). This CDR3 has 13 amino acids. Trimming pared 4 bases from V and 9 bases from J, leaving 16 bases between. The V gene's germline CDR1 is LGHNA and CDR2 YSLEER. The chain's CDR3 is CASSLQGGVGQYF. Written as DNA, the CDR3 is TGCGCCAGCAGCCTCCAGGGTGGGGTGGGGCAGTACTTC.

The chain has TRBV5-1 and TRBJ2-5; D possibly corresponds to TRBD1 (6 bases). V dropped 2 bases and J dropped 5 bases, with 13 bases sitting between them. This CDR3 region has 14 residues. CDR1 and CDR2 from the germline V gene are SGHRS and YFSETQ. The CDR3 DNA follows: TGCGCCAGCAGCTTTTCAGGGGCGGCGGAGACCCAGTACTTC. Residues: CASSFSGAAETQYF. Based on the CDR3 plus reference TRBV5-1 and TRBJ2-5, the full variable domain is KAGVTQTPRYLIKTRGQQVTLSCSPISGHRSVSWYQQTPGQGLQFLFEYFSETQRNKGNFPGRFSGRQFSNSRSEMNVSTLELGDSALYLCASSFSGAAETQYFGPGTRLLVL.

The chain carries TRBV5-1 and TRBJ2-5; 10 bases fit TRBD1. The V gene's germline CDR1 is SGHRS and CDR2 YFSETQ. The CDR3 contains 16 residues. V shed 6 bases, J shed 1 base, and the junction held 9 bases outside the gene matches. The CDR3 protein is CASTPGQGTPQETQYF. The CDR3 bases are TGCGCCAGCACCCCGGGACAGGGGACGCCCCAAGAGACCCAGTACTTC.

This clone was seen only a few times. The chain recombines TRBV30 with TRBJ2-7; 11 nucleotides align to TRBD2. This CDR3 is built from 15 residues. V dropped 4 bases and J dropped 0; count of bases not matched to a gene: 5. From germline, CDR1 is GTSNPN and CDR2 SVGIG (reference sequence). The CDR3 region is CAWTGGLAASYEQYF. The CDR3 DNA is TGTGCCTGGACGGGGGGACTAGCGGCCTCCTACGAGCAGTACTTC.

This clone was counted a few times. The genes are TRBV14 and TRBJ1-6; 7 nucleotides match TRBD1. The length of the CDR3 is 16 residues. The V gene's germline CDR1 is SGHDN and CDR2 FVKESK. Trimming took 3 bases from V and 6 from J; bases not matched to a gene: 8. CDR3 residues: CASSHTTGSSNSPLHF. DNA of the CDR3: TGTGCCAGCAGCCATACGACAGGGAGTAGTAATTCACCCCTCCACTTT.

There are a few counts of this clone. Other DNA sequences of this sample code for an identical CDR3. J is TRBJ1-1 and V is TRBV5-1; the match to TRBD1 covers 9 bases. The CDR3 has 14 residues. V shed 4 bases and J 2 bases; nucleotides not matched to a gene: 3. Germline V gene data show CDR1 as SGHRS and CDR2 as YFSETQ. CDR3 loop: CASSRGQGNTEAFF. The CDR3 DNA reads as TGCGCCAGCAGCCGGGGACAGGGCAACACTGAAGCTTTCTTT.

Only a few counts were recorded for this clone. The genes are TRBV28 and TRBJ2-5, with 10 positions matching TRBD1. Germline V lookup: CDR1 MDHEN, CDR2 SYDVKM. V dropped 6 bases and J dropped 4; count of bases not matched to a gene: 11. CDR3 length: 16 amino acids. CDR3 bases: TGTGCCAGCAGACCAACTGACAGGGGGCGTTTAGAGACCCAGTACTTC. Residues: CASRPTDRGRLETQYF.

V gene TRBV7-3 combines with J gene TRBJ1-1; 9 bases agree with TRBD1. V lost 1 base, J lost 5 bases, and 8 bases stayed unmatched. This CDR3 is built from 16 residues. Germline assignment: CDR1 SGHTA and CDR2 FQGTGA. The CDR3: CASSLIGGTGITEAFF. CDR3 nucleotides: TGTGCCAGCAGCTTAATTGGGGGGACAGGGATAACTGAAGCTTTCTTT. Drawing the rest from reference TRBV7-3 and TRBJ1-1, the complete variable domain is GAGVSQTPSNKVTEKGKYVELRCDPISGHTALYWYRQSLGQGPEFLIYFQGTGAADDSGLPNDRFFAVRPEGSVSTLKIQRTERGDSAVYLCASSLIGGTGITEAFFGQGTRLTVV.

The chain joins TRBV28 to TRBJ1-1; D is possibly TRBD1 (6 bases). The CDR3 contains 14 residues. V was shortened by 7 bases and J by 5 bases, with 17 bases between the two germline ends. Looked up from germline, CDR1 is MDHEN and CDR2 is SYDVKM. The CDR3 sequence is CASTHGGAATEAFF. CDR3 coding DNA: TGTGCCAGCACCCACGGGGGGGCTGCGACTGAAGCTTTCTTT.

This clone was observed a few times. The chain couples TRBV27 to TRBJ1-1; 8 bases align to TRBD1. Trimming at V came to 5 bases and at J to 0 bases, leaving 5 bases not matched to a gene. CDR3 length equals 15 residues. CDR1 is MNHEY, CDR2 SMNVEV, per germline (reference sequence). CDR3 residues: CASSGRDRLNTEAFF. The CDR3 DNA follows: TGTGCCAGCAGTGGACGGGACAGGCTGAACACTGAAGCTTTCTTT.

V and J are TRBV6-5 and TRBJ2-5; the D gene is possibly TRBD2 (6 bases). The germline V and J ends were trimmed by 7 bases and 1 base, with 10 bases remaining between them. The CDR3 is 13 amino acids. Germline CDR1 is MNHEY and CDR2 is SVGAGI. The CDR3 DNA is TGTGCCAGCACCCTGACTAGCCAAGAGACCCAGTACTTC. Protein sequence: CASTLTSQETQYF.

This clone was detected a few times. J is TRBJ2-7 and V is TRBV28; 9 nucleotides agree with TRBD1. The germline V gene has CDR1 MDHEN and CDR2 SYDVKM. Losses at the gene ends were 2 bases for V and 0 bases for J; bases not matched to a gene: 11. This CDR3 has 18 amino acids. CDR3 sequence reads: CASSLGGAGQGTSYEQYF. CDR3 in DNA: TGTGCCAGCAGTTTAGGGGGGGCGGGACAGGGAACCTCCTACGAGCAGTACTTC.